Here is one T cell receptor (beta chain) with its context. No antigen is known for it. Germline-derived CDR1 and CDR2 are SGHAT and FQNNGV. Trimming took off 5 bases at V and 7 bases at J, with 8 bases between the two ends. CDR3 size: 12 residues. Sequenced by immunoSEQ multiplex PCR; TCRdb stores in-frame clones only, minus some. The sample lists tens of thousands of clones; 70% to 90% were seen once. Second-dose schedules of about 4 or about 12 weeks were combined. This sample was taken from a study of T cell responses to AZD1222 COVID-19 vaccine. Study-level points and caveats: Baseline antibody screening turned up just a handful of seropositive AZD1222 recipients. White British donors predominated, females outnumbered males, and clonal diversity was possibly underestimated.

The chain is built from TRBV11-2 and TRBJ1-4; unclear D gene. This clonotype was obtained from an adult who received the AZD1222 COVID-19 vaccine. The sequencing used peripheral blood, collected 28 days after the second AZD1222 dose. The CDR3 reads CASSPFAEKLFF. The CDR3 DNA reads TGTGCCAGCAGCCCCTTTGCTGAAAAACTGTTTTTT.